The sample holds many counts of the clone carrying this TCR beta chain. Its target is not known. The CDR3 covers 12 residues. V was trimmed by 5 bases and J by 7 bases, leaving 6 bases between them. Germline-derived CDR1 and CDR2 are KGHSH and LQKENI. As it was prepared, the TCRbeta library received unique molecular identifiers. TCRdb processed the PCR reads anew with MiXCR; each CDR3 protein has one entry. The table lists about 230,000 distinct CDR3 sequences, roughly 11% of them singletons. The source of the sample is a study of T-cell reconstitution after alpha-beta-depleted transplantation in children. Study-wide results and caveats: In some patients, recipient T cells and intrathymic progenitors surviving conditioning explained high day-60 diversity.

This TCR was sampled from a child younger than two with acute myeloid leukemia, due to receive a stem cell transplant. The chain is built from TRBV18 and TRBJ1-6; possibly TRBD1 for D (6 bases). Sequenced here: PBMCs, sampled before TCRalphabeta/CD19-depleted stem cell transplant. CDR3 amino acids: CASSGGNSPLHF. The DNA for the CDR3 is TGTGCCAGCTCAGGGGGCAATTCACCCCTCCACTTT.